Following are 5 T cell receptor beta chains from one sample sequenced in a study of blood T cell repertoires in COVID-19. TCRdb keeps only in-frame clones here, not all; method: immunoSEQ multiplex PCR. The table shows just over 200,000 clones, with 70% to 90% occurring only once. Sequencing used peripheral blood. The receptor source for this set is a man older than 75 with acute or convalescent COVID-19.

The chain uses TRBV7-2 and TRBJ2-1; 8 nucleotides match TRBD1. Germline CDR1 is SGHTA and CDR2 is FQGNSA. The CDR3 spans 19 residues. Losses at the gene ends were 6 bases for V and 0 bases for J; bases not matched to a gene: 16. This chain's CDR3 is CASRPRGLSSGVSYNEQFF. CDR3 sequence (DNA): TGTGCCAGCAGACCCAGGGGGCTTTCTTCGGGAGTCTCCTACAATGAGCAGTTCTTC.

CDR3 DNA: TGTGCCAGCAGCCGGACAGGGGACACCCAAGAGACCCAGTACTTC. It translates to CASSRTGDTQETQYF. The rearrangement links TRBV3-1 (or the pseudogene TRBV3-2) to TRBJ2-5; TRBD1 aligns across 9 bases. CDR3 length equals 15 residues. CDR1 is LGHDT and CDR2 is YNNKEL in the germline V gene (reference sequence). Germline trimming cut 4 bases from V and 1 base from J; bases unmatched to any gene: 4.

The chain is built from TRBV7-9 and TRBJ1-1; D might be TRBD1 (6 bases). CDR1 is SEHNR and CDR2 is FQNEAQ in the germline V gene (reference sequence). Trimming removed 4 bases at V and 4 bases at J, with 16 bases between. This CDR3 has 15 residues. The CDR3 DNA sequence: TGTGCCAGCAGCTCCCACGTCACAGGGAGCACTGAAGCTTTCTTT. Amino acids: CASSSHVTGSTEAFF. The full variable domain, completed using reference TRBV7-9 and TRBJ1-1, is DTGVSQNPRHKITKRGQNVTFRCDPISEHNRLYWYRQTLGQGPEFLTYFQNEAQLEKSRLLSDRFSAERPKGSFSTLEIQRTEQGDSAMYLCASSSHVTGSTEAFFGQGTRLTVV.

The chain employs TRBV29-1 and TRBJ1-4; D gene uncertain. The CDR3 consists of 13 residues. CDR1 is SQVTM, CDR2 ANQGSEA, per germline. Between the trimmed V and J ends, which lost 2 bases and 8 bases, there was a span of 12 bases. In DNA form, the CDR3 reads TGCAGCGTTGAAAAGGGCGGGAGCGAAAAACTGTTTTTT. This encodes CSVEKGGSEKLFF. Drawing the rest from reference TRBV29-1 and TRBJ1-4, the complete variable domain is SAVISQKPSRDICQRGTSLTIQCQVDSQVTMMFWYRQQPGQSLTLIATANQGSEATYESGFVIDKFPISRPNLTFSTLTVSNMSPEDSSIYLCSVEKGGSEKLFFGSGTQLSVL.

V gene TRBV7-3 combines with J gene TRBJ2-1; maybe TRBD2 (6 bases). Trimming left V 1 base short and J 8 bases short, with 12 bases between. This CDR3 is 14 amino acids long. Germline V gene sequence: CDR1 SGHTA, CDR2 FQGTGA. CDR3 DNA sequence: TGTGCCAGCAGCTTAATGCACTCGGGGGATGAGCAGTTCTTC. Protein sequence: CASSLMHSGDEQFF.